This TCR beta chain was obtained from a study of cytomegalovirus exposure and HLA in healthy donors. This CDR3 comprises 17 residues. From germline, CDR1 is MRHNA and CDR2 SNTAGT. After removal of 6 bases from V and 0 bases from J, the junction contained 11 bases not matched to a gene. PCR was performed using 60 Vbeta and 13 Jbeta primers. The protocol was immunoSEQ multiplex PCR, while the TCRdb copy is restricted to in-frame clones and leaves out a portion. The table shows approximately 110,000 clones, with approximately 80% occurring only once. This clone was recorded only once. The chain joins TRBV6-4 to TRBJ1-5; 7 bases align to TRBD1. The TCR sequence derives from a human donor in good health. Sample: PBMCs. The CDR3 DNA reads as TGTGCCAGCAGCCAGGACAGGCCAAGCCATAGCAATCAGCCCCAGCATTTT. Its protein is CASSQDRPSHSNQPQHF.